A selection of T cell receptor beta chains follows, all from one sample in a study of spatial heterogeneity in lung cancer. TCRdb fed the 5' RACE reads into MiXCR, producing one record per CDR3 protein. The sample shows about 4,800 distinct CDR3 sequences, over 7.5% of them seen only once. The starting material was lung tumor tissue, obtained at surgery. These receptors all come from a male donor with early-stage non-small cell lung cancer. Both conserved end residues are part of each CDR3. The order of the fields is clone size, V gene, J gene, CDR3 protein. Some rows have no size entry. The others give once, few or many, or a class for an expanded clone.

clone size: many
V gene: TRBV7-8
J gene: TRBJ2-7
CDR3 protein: CASSLVRGKPYEQYF

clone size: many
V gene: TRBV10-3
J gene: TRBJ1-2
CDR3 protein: CAISESAGDYGYTF

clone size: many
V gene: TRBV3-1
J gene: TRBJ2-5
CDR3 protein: CASSQASSGAQETQYF

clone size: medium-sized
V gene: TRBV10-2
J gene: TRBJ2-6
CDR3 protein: CASSEGTGTMRGANVLTF

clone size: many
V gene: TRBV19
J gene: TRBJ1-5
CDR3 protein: CASSKSSNQPQHF

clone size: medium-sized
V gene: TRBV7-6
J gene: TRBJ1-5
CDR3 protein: CASRGGPNQPQHF

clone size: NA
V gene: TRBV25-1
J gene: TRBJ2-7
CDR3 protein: CASNGQGSLDEQYF

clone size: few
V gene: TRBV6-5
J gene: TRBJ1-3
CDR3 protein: CASRLEGGTGAGNTIYF

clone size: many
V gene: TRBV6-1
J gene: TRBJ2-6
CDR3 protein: CASPADFRGSSTGANVLTF

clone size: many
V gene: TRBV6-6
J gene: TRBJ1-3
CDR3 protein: CASSYSTSGNTIYF

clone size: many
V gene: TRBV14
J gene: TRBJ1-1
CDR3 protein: CASSQDPFEGMNTEAFF

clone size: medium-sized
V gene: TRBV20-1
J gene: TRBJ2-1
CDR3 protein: CSAGTPTVYNEQFF

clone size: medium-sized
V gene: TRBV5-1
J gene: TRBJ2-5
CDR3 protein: CASSLEGLETQYF

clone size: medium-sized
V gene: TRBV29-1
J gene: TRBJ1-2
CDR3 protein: CSVEDSNYGYTF

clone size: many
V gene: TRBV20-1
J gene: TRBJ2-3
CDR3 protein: CSAPRGGSTDTQYF

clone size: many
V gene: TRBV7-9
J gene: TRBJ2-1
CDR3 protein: CASSLVGDRVNEQFF

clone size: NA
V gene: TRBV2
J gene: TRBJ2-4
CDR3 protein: CASSEARTGLDIQYF

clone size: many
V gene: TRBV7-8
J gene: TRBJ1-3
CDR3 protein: CASSLNVGNTIYF

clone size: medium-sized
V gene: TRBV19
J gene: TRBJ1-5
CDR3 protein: CASSAPGGGNQPQHF

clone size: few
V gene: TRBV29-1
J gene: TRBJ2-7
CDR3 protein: CSVGETYEQYF

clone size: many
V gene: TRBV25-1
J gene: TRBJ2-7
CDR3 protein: CASSDGYVGSYEQYF

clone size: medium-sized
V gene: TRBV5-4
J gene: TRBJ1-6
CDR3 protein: CASSQNSPLHF

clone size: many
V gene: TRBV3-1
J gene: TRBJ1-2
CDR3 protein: CASSQERDSYTF

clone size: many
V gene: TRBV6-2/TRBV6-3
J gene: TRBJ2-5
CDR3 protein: CASSYGETQYF

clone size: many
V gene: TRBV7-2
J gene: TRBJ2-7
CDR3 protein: CASTPGTGGPYEQYF

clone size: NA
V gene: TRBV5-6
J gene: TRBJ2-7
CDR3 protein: CASTTYDYRAHEQYF

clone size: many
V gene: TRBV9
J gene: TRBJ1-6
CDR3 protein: CASSARRAGGNSPLHF

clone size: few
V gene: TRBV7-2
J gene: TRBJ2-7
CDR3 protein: CASSASLRDRAYEQYF

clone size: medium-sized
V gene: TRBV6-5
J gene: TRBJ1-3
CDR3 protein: CASSGGTDRSGNTIYF

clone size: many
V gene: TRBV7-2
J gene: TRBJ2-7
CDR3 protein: CASSRTPGGGGTSGRLSSYEQYF

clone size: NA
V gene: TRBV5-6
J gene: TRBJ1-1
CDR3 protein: CASSWTGGTEAFF

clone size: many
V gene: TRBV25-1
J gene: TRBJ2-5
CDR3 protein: CASSDEGETQYF

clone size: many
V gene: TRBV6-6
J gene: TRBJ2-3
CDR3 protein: CASSYTSTKDTQYF

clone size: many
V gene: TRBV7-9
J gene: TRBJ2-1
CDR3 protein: CASTLAGGLDEQFF

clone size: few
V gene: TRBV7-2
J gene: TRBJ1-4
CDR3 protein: CASSNRGWEKLFF

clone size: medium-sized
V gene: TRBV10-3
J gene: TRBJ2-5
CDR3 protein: CAISENPASGQETQYF

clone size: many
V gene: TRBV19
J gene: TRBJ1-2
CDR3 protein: CASSSPGQANYGYTF

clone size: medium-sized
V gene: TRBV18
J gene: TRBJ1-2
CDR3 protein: CASSLTGVDGYTF

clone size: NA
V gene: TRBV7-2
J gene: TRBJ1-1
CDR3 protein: CASSLTGGRTEAFF

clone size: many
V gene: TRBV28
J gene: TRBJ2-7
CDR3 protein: CASSGTGGEQYF

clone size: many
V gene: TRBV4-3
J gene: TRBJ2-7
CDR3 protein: CASSQDSQHLYEQYF

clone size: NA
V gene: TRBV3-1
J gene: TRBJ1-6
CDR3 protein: CASSQIPGSNNSPLHF